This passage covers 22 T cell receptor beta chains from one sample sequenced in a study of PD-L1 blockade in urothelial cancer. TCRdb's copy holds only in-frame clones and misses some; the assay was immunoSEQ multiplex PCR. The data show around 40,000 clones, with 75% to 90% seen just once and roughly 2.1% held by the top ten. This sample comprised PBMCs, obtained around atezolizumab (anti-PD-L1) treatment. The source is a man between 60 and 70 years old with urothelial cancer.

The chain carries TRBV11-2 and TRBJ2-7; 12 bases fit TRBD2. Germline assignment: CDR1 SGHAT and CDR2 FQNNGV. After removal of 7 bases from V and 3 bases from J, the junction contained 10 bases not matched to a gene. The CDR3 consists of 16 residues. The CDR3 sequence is CASIPGGTSGLYEQYF. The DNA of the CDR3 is TGTGCCAGCATCCCAGGCGGGACTAGCGGGCTCTACGAGCAGTACTTC.

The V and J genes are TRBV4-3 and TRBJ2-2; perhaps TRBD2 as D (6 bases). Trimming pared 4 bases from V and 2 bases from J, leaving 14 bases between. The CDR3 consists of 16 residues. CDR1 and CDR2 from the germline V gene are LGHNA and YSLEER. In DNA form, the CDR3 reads TGCGCCAGCAGCCTAAGACTAGTTAGTAACACCGGGGAGCTGTTTTTT. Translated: CASSLRLVSNTGELFF.

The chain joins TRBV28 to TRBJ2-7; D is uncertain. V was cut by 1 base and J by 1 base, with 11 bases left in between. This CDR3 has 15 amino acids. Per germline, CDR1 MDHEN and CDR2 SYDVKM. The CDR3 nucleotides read TGTGCCAGCAGTTTATCAATACAGACATCCTACGAGCAGTACTTC. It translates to CASSLSIQTSYEQYF.

The chain's CDR3 is CASSLQPGDNEKLFF. The CDR3 DNA reads TGCGCCAGCAGCTTGCAGCCGGGAGATAATGAAAAACTGTTTTTT. The chain is built from TRBV5-1 and TRBJ1-4; no clear D gene. CDR1 is SGHRS, CDR2 YFSETQ, per germline. The CDR3 runs to 15 residues. Trimming pared 1 base from V and 4 bases from J, leaving 11 bases between.

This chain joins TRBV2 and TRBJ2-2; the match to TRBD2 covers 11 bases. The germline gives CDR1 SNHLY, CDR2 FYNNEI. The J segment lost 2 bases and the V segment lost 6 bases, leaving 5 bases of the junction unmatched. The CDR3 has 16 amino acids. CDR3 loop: CASRGLAGFNTGELFF. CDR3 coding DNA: TGTGCCAGCAGAGGACTAGCGGGCTTCAACACCGGGGAGCTGTTTTTT.

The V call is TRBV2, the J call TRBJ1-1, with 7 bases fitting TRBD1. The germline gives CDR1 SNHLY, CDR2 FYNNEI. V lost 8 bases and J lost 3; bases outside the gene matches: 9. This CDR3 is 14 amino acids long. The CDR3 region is CASGERQGDTEAFF. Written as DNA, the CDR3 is TGTGCCAGCGGGGAGAGGCAGGGGGACACTGAAGCTTTCTTT.

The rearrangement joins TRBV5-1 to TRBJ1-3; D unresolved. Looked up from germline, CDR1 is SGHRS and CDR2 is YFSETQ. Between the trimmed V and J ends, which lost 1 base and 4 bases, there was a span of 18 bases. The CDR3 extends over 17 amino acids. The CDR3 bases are TGCGCCAGCAGCTTGAGCTCGCGACCCGGTAGCGGAAACACCATATATTTT. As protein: CASSLSSRPGSGNTIYF. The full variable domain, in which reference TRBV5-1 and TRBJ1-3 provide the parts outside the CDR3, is KAGVTQTPRYLIKTRGQQVTLSCSPISGHRSVSWYQQTPGQGLQFLFEYFSETQRNKGNFPGRFSGRQFSNSRSEMNVSTLELGDSALYLCASSLSSRPGSGNTIYFGEGSWLTVV.

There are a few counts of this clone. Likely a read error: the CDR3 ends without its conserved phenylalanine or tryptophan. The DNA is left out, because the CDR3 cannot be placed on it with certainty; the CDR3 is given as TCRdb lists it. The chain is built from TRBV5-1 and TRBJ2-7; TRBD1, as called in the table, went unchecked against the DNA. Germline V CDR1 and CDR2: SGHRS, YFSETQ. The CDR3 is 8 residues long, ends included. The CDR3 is CASRTTGG.

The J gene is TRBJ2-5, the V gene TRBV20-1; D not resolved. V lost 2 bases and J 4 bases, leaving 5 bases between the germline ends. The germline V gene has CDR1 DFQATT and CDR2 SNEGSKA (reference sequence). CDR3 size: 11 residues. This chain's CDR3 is CSARPLETQYF. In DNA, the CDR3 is TGCAGTGCTAGACCCCTAGAGACCCAGTACTTC.

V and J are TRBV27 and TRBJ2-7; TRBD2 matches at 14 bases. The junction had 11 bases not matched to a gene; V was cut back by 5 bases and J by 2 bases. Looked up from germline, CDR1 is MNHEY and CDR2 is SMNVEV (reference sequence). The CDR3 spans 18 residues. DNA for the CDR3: TGTGCCAGCAGTCCCTACCCCGGACTAGCGGGAGGTGCCTACGAGCAGTACTTC. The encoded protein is CASSPYPGLAGGAYEQYF.

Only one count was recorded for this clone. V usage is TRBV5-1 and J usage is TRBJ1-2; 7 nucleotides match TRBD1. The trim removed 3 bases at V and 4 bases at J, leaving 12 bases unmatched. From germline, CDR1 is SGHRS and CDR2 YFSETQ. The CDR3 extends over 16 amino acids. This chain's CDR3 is CASSSLSGQASYGYTF. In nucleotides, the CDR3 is TGCGCCAGCAGCTCACTATCTGGACAGGCCTCCTATGGCTACACCTTC.

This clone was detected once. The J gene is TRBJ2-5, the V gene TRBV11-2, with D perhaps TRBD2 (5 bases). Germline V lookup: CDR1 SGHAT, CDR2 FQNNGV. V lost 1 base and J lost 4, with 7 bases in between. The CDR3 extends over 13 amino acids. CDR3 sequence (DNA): TGTGCCAGCAGCTTAGGGCGGGCAGAGACCCAGTACTTC. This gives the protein CASSLGRAETQYF.

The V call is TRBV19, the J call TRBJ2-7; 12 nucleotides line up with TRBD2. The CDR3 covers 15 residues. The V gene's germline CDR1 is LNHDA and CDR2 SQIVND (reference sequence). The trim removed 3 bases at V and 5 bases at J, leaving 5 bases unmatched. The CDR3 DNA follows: TGTGCCAGTAGTATGTGGACTAGCGGGATCGACGAGCAGTACTTC. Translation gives CASSMWTSGIDEQYF. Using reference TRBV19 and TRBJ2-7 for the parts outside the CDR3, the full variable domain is DGGITQSPKYLFRKEGQNVTLSCEQNLNHDAMYWYRQDPGQGLRLIYYSQIVNDFQKGDIAEGYSVSREKKESFPLTVTSAQKNPTAFYLCASSMWTSGIDEQYFGPGTRLTVT.

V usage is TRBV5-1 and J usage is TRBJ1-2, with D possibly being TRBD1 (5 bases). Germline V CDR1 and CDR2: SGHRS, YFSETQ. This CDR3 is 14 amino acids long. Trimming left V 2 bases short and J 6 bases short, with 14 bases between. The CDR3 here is CASSFGGSGHGYTF. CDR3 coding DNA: TGCGCCAGCAGCTTTGGAGGGTCAGGGCATGGCTACACCTTC.

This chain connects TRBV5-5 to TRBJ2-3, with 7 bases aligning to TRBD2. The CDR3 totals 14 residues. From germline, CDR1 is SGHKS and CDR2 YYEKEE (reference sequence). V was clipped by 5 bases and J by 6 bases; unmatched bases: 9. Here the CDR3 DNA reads TGTGCCAGCAGACCGTGGGCGGGAGTCGATACGCAGTATTTT. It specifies CASRPWAGVDTQYF. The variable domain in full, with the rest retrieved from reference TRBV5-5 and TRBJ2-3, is DAGVTQSPTHLIKTRGQQVTLRCSPISGHKSVSWYQQVLGQGPQFIFQYYEKEERGRGNFPDRFSARQFPNYSSELNVNALLLGDSALYLCASRPWAGVDTQYFGPGTRLTVL.

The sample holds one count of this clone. The CDR3 protein is CASSYRDSSYNSPLHF. CDR3 nucleotide sequence: TGTGCCAGCAGTTATCGGGACAGCTCCTATAATTCACCCCTCCACTTT. The chain carries TRBV6-5 and TRBJ1-6; 7 bases align to TRBD1. This CDR3 has 16 residues. Germline CDR1 reads MNHEY; CDR2 reads SVGAGI. Trimming at V came to 3 bases and at J to 0 bases, leaving 2 bases not matched to a gene.

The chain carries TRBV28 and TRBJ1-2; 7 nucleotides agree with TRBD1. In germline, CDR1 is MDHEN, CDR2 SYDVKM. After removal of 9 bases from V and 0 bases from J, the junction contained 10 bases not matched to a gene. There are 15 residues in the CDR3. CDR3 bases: TGTGCCAGTAGTCAGGGGGGAACCGCTAACTATGGCTACACCTTC. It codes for CASSQGGTANYGYTF.

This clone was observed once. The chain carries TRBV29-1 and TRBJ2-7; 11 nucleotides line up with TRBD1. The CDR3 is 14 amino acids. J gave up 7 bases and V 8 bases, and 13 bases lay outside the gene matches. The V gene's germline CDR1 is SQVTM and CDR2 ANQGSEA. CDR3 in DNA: TGCAGCTTTTCACCGGGACAGGGGGTGAGTGAGCAGTACTTC. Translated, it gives CSFSPGQGVSEQYF.

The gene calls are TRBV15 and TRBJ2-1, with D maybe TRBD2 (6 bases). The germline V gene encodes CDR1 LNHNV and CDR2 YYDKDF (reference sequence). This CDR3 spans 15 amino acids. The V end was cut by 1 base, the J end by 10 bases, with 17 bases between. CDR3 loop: CATSRGGGVGEEQFF. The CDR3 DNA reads TGTGCCACCAGCAGAGGAGGAGGGGTGGGGGAGGAGCAGTTCTTC.

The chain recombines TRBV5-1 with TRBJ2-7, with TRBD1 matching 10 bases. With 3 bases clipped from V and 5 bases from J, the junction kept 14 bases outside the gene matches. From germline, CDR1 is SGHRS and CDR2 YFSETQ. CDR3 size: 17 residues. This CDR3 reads CASSSDPTGTGADEQYF. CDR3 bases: TGCGCCAGCAGCTCAGACCCTACCGGGACAGGGGCCGACGAGCAGTACTTC.

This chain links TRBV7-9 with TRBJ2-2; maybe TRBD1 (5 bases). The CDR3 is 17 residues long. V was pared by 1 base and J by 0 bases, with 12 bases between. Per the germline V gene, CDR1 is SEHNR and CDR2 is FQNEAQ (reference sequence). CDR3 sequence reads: CASSLGWAGTNTGELFF. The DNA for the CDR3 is TGTGCCAGCAGCTTAGGTTGGGCAGGGACGAACACCGGGGAGCTGTTTTTT. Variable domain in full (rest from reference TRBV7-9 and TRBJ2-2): DTGVSQNPRHKITKRGQNVTFRCDPISEHNRLYWYRQTLGQGPEFLTYFQNEAQLEKSRLLSDRFSAERPKGSFSTLEIQRTEQGDSAMYLCASSLGWAGTNTGELFFGEGSRLTVL.

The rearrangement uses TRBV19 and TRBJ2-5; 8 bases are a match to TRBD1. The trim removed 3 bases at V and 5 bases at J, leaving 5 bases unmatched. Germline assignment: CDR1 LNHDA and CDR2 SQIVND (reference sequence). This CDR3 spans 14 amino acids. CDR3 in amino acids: CASSIGRDRETQYF. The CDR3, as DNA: TGTGCCAGTAGTATTGGCAGGGACAGGGAGACCCAGTACTTC.